The 22 T cell receptor beta chains in this list originate from one sample, sequenced in a study of response to subunit inactivated influenza vaccine. One entry per CDR3 protein, called by TCRdb with MiXCR from the RT-PCR reads. The profile covers about half a million distinct CDR3 sequences, with about 25% appearing a single time and approximately 1.9% taken by the ten largest. Sample: CD4+ T cells sorted from PBMCs, taken 4 to 6 days after vaccination. Receptors were obtained from a man aged 50 or older who received an inactivated influenza vaccine.

This clonotype was detected a few times. The V gene is TRBV27, the J gene TRBJ2-5; D possibly corresponds to TRBD1 (5 bases). The germline CDR1 and CDR2 sequences are MNHEY and SMNVEV (reference sequence). Between the trimmed V and J ends, which lost 6 bases and 2 bases, there was a span of 10 bases. CDR3 length equals 13 residues. The DNA of the CDR3 is TGTGCCAGCAGGGGCAGGGATCAAGAGACCCAGTACTTC. Amino acids: CASRGRDQETQYF.

This clonotype was observed a handful of times. The chain carries TRBV28 and TRBJ1-2; D is perhaps TRBD1 (5 bases). The germline gives CDR1 MDHEN, CDR2 SYDVKM. Trimming cost V 4 bases and J 4 bases, with 13 bases left between them. The CDR3 is 14 residues long. The CDR3 spells CASSSPGRGYGYTF. The CDR3 DNA reads TGTGCCAGCAGTTCCCCAGGGAGAGGCTATGGCTACACCTTC.

This clonotype was seen a handful of times. V gene TRBV5-6 combines with J gene TRBJ2-7; D perhaps matches TRBD1 (5 bases). Germline loops: CDR1 SGHDT, CDR2 YYEEEE. The CDR3 is 14 amino acids. V gave up 3 bases and J gave up 2 bases, with 12 bases separating them. CDR3 sequence reads: CASSSSKTAYEQYF. CDR3 bases: TGTGCCAGCAGCTCTAGTAAGACAGCCTACGAGCAGTACTTC.

This clonotype was recorded a few times. The chain is built from TRBV5-1 and TRBJ1-3; D is uncertain. The V and J ends lost 4 bases and 0 bases respectively, with 5 bases between them. Germline V CDR1 and CDR2: SGHRS, YFSETQ. The CDR3 sequence is 13 residues long. This chain's CDR3 is CASSMSSGNTIYF. CDR3 coding DNA: TGCGCCAGCAGCATGTCCTCTGGAAACACCATATATTTT.

V gene TRBV5-1 combines with J gene TRBJ2-3; possible D gene TRBD2, 6 bases. Germline CDR1 and CDR2: SGHRS and YFSETQ. The CDR3 totals 15 residues. The V end was cut by 1 base, the J end by 2 bases, with 11 bases between. The CDR3 sequence: CASSLRRGDTDTQYF. CDR3 coding DNA: TGCGCCAGCAGCTTGAGGCGGGGTGACACAGATACGCAGTATTTT.

This chain's CDR3 is CSLTQGAENTEAFF. CDR3 DNA: TGCAGTCTCACCCAGGGGGCGGAAAACACTGAAGCTTTCTTT. This rearrangement joins TRBV20-1 to TRBJ1-1; 8 nucleotides align to TRBD1. CDR1 and CDR2 from the germline V gene are DFQATT and SNEGSKA (reference sequence). The CDR3 runs to 14 residues. V shed 8 bases and J 2 bases; nucleotides not matched to a gene: 10.

The chain carries TRBV5-1 and TRBJ1-2; no clear D. Germline loops: CDR1 SGHRS, CDR2 YFSETQ. CDR3 size: 12 residues. The V end lost 5 bases, the J end lost 4 bases, and 9 bases lay between the germline ends. The CDR3 DNA sequence: TGCGCCAGCAGTGAGGGTGGCTATGGCTACACCTTC. Translated: CASSEGGYGYTF.

The table lists this clonotype with many counts. This chain connects TRBV20-1 to TRBJ2-1, with a weak D call TRBD2 (7 bases). The CDR3 extends over 15 amino acids. Trimming removed 1 base from V and 9 bases from J, with 19 bases in between. Germline V CDR1 and CDR2: DFQATT, SNEGSKA (reference sequence). The CDR3 is CSARAMGGASIEQFF. CDR3 DNA sequence: TGCAGTGCTAGAGCGATGGGGGGGGCCTCCATTGAGCAGTTCTTC.

This clonotype came up many times. This sequence joins TRBV6-2 or TRBV6-3 and TRBJ2-1; unclear D gene. The CDR3 loop spans 11 amino acids. The V end lost 7 bases, the J end lost 6 bases, and 7 bases lay between the germline ends. Germline lookup yields CDR1 MNHEY and CDR2 SVGEGT. The DNA for the CDR3 is TGTGCCAGCACCGTTGGCAATGAGCAGTTCTTC. This gives the protein CASTVGNEQFF.

The chain carries TRBV20-1 and TRBJ2-7, with TRBD1 as a possible D gene (5 bases). This CDR3 is built from 15 residues. CDR1 is DFQATT and CDR2 is SNEGSKA in the germline V gene (reference sequence). Trimming removed 6 bases from V and 0 bases from J, with 18 bases in between. The CDR3 region is CSALGTGSISYEQYF. As DNA, the CDR3 is TGCAGTGCCCTGGGTACAGGTTCCATCTCCTACGAGCAGTACTTC.

V gene TRBV28 combines with J gene TRBJ2-7, with D possibly matching TRBD1 (6 bases). Trimming shortened V by 6 bases and J by 2 bases, and 11 bases separated the two germline ends. The CDR3 totals 13 residues. CDR1 and CDR2 from the germline V gene are MDHEN and SYDVKM. CDR3 region: CASSQGPAYEQYF. The CDR3 DNA reads TGTGCCAGCAGCCAGGGGCCGGCCTACGAGCAGTACTTC. Filled out from reference TRBV28 and TRBJ2-7, the complete variable domain reads DVKVTQSSRYLVKRTGEKVFLECVQDMDHENMFWYRQDPGLGLRLIYFSYDVKMKEKGDIPEGYSVSREKKERFSLILESASTNQTSMYLCASSQGPAYEQYFGPGTRLTVT.

The chain carries TRBV7-9 and TRBJ1-5; 10 positions agree with TRBD1. V lost 7 bases, J lost 7 bases, and 4 bases stayed unmatched. Germline-derived CDR1 and CDR2 are SEHNR and FQNEAQ (reference sequence). The CDR3 runs to 13 residues. CDR3 sequence (DNA): TGTGCCAGCACCGGGACAGGGGACCAGCCCCAGCATTTT. Translation: CASTGTGDQPQHF.

The J gene is TRBJ2-1, the V gene TRBV7-9; 11 bases match TRBD1. CDR3 length equals 16 residues. After removal of 4 bases from V and 5 bases from J, the junction contained 7 bases not matched to a gene. Germline-derived CDR1 and CDR2 are SEHNR and FQNEAQ (reference sequence). Here the CDR3 DNA reads TGTGCCAGCAGCTCCCGGGACAGGGGGTTTAACAATGAGCAGTTCTTC. Its translation: CASSSRDRGFNNEQFF.

This chain links TRBV6-5 with TRBJ2-5; 12 nucleotides match TRBD2. Germline CDR1 reads MNHEY; CDR2 reads SVGAGI. The CDR3 totals 17 residues. V lost 0 bases to trimming and J lost 2 bases; unmatched junction nucleotides: 4. CDR3 residues: CASSYSPGLAGQETQYF. CDR3 in DNA: TGTGCCAGCAGTTACTCCCCCGGACTAGCGGGGCAAGAGACCCAGTACTTC.

V and J are TRBV20-1 and TRBJ2-7; D is unclear. V lost 0 bases and J 3 bases, leaving 21 bases between the germline ends. The length of the CDR3 is 17 residues. In germline, CDR1 is DFQATT, CDR2 SNEGSKA (reference sequence). The CDR3 protein is CSARDVSPRGRNYEQYF. Written as DNA, the CDR3 is TGCAGTGCTAGAGATGTGTCGCCGAGAGGCAGGAACTACGAGCAGTACTTC.

The sample holds a few counts of this clonotype. V gene TRBV5-1 combines with J gene TRBJ1-2; no definite D call. Trimming took 4 bases from V and 1 from J, leaving 11 bases between them. The CDR3 is made up of 14 amino acids. Germline loops: CDR1 SGHRS, CDR2 YFSETQ. The CDR3 DNA reads as TGCGCCAGCAGCATAGACGGATTTAACTATGGCTACACCTTC. Residues: CASSIDGFNYGYTF. Full variable domain (remainder filled in from reference TRBV5-1 and TRBJ1-2): KAGVTQTPRYLIKTRGQQVTLSCSPISGHRSVSWYQQTPGQGLQFLFEYFSETQRNKGNFPGRFSGRQFSNSRSEMNVSTLELGDSALYLCASSIDGFNYGYTFGSGTRLTVV.

The J gene is TRBJ2-2, the V gene TRBV12-3 or TRBV12-4; possibly TRBD1 or TRBD2 for D (6 bases each). The germline V and J ends were trimmed by 6 bases and 6 bases, with 20 bases remaining between them. This CDR3 is built from 16 residues. This chain's CDR3 is CASSPMGGAAAGELFF. The CDR3 nucleotides are TGTGCCAGCAGCCCAATGGGGGGCGCCGCGGCCGGGGAGCTGTTTTTT.

The rearrangement joins TRBV28 to TRBJ1-1; D remains unclear. CDR3 length: 14 residues. Per the germline V gene, CDR1 is MDHEN and CDR2 is SYDVKM. Between the trimmed V and J ends, which lost 2 bases and 2 bases, there was a span of 9 bases. The CDR3 loop is CASSLQYGNTEAFF. In DNA, the CDR3 is TGTGCCAGCAGTTTACAATACGGTAACACTGAAGCTTTCTTT.

This chain uses TRBV25-1 with TRBJ2-4, with D unclear. Trimming left V 2 bases short and J 4 bases short, with 6 bases between. The CDR3 consists of 13 residues. Germline assignment: CDR1 MGHDK and CDR2 SYGVNS. CDR3 loop: CASSEIRKNIQYF. CDR3 in DNA: TGTGCCAGCAGTGAAATCAGAAAAAACATTCAGTACTTC.

The CDR3 protein is CASSLDGTGGRGYTF. The CDR3 DNA is TGTGCCAGCAGCTTAGACGGGACAGGGGGCAGAGGCTACACCTTC. The genes are TRBV7-2 and TRBJ1-2; 12 nucleotides align to TRBD1. The CDR3 is made up of 15 amino acids. Germline V gene lookup returns CDR1 SGHTA and CDR2 FQGNSA. Germline trimming cut 1 base from V and 8 bases from J; bases unmatched to any gene: 5.

The rearrangement links TRBV6-2 or TRBV6-3 to TRBJ2-7, with D possibly being TRBD1 or TRBD2 (7 bases each). V was trimmed by 6 bases and J by 4 bases, leaving 19 bases between them. CDR1 and CDR2 (germline): MNHEY, SVGEGT. The CDR3 is 15 amino acids. The CDR3: CASSDRASGRYEQYF. CDR3 nucleotide sequence: TGTGCCAGCAGCGACAGGGCTAGCGGAAGGTACGAGCAGTACTTC.

This clonotype has ten or more counts. V is TRBV12-3 or TRBV12-4 and J is TRBJ1-5; D not certain. The CDR3 contains 15 residues. The V gene lost 2 bases and the J gene lost 2 bases, with 10 bases spanning the gap. The CDR3 DNA reads as TGTGCCAGCAGTTTAAGGCAGAGCGGCAATCAGCCCCAGCATTTT. It codes for CASSLRQSGNQPQHF.